Listed here is a single T cell receptor (beta chain). The target of this receptor is not known. Base qualities are not at hand, and no much larger clone is one base apart. Ophthalmopathy patients had moderately to severely active disease, Clinical Activity Score of at least 3, NOSPECS grade of at least 4, and duration under 3 months. The study excluded patients with uncontrolled infections, other autoimmune diseases, pregnancy or lactation. Clinical symptoms, serum thyroxine and TRAb, thyroid ultrasound, and orbital computed tomography formed the basis for the diagnoses. Ficoll-Paque density gradient centrifugation was used to isolate PBMCs from 8 to 10 ml of fresh peripheral blood. Trizol reagent was used to extract total RNA, and RNA quality was then checked on an Agilent 2100 Bioanalyzer. Clipping removes 1 base from V and 7 bases from J, with 4 as the unmatched junction base count. The CDR3 runs 14 amino acids, cysteine and phenylalanine included. Of all the DNA, just the CDR3 is kept, 42 bases in frame from base 1.

This sample was taken from a study of T cells in Graves' hyperthyroidism and ophthalmopathy (dated by TCRdb to between 2019 and 2020). Background on the whole study: Peripheral blood samples were taken at the time of initial diagnosis, prior to any treatment. To identify TCR V-J signatures that set the groups apart, the researchers used a discovery cohort of 100 patients, made up of 43 with Graves' ophthalmopathy and approximately 57 with stable Graves' hyperthyroidism. Prospective prediction of ophthalmopathy was tested in an independent validation cohort of under 20 hyperthyroidism patients and roughly 16 patients who later progressed to ophthalmopathy. For training and testing, the roughly 97 patients in the discovery cohort were randomly divided in a 7:3 ratio. The study also compared thyroid tissue and blood T-cell repertoires from a handful of Graves' hyperthyroidism patients. Once sampling was done, hyperthyroidism patients were given methimazole at a starting dose of 30 mg daily, whereas ophthalmopathy patients were given high-dose intravenous methylprednisolone. The paper describes TCR Vbeta CDR3 sequencing of around 130 peripheral blood samples, made up of 43 ophthalmopathy patients, 70 to 75 hyperthyroidism patients and 17 progressor patients. On the study overall, not on this receptor specifically: Most expanded thyroid clonotypes (frequency above 0.001) were also found in blood, which suggests that blood repertoires may mirror thyroid immune responses. Sample size was not statistically predetermined, and investigators were not blinded to group allocation. A 13 V-J signature model separated ophthalmopathy from stable hyperthyroidism, with about 90% sensitivity and approximately 81% specificity in cross-validation and 80%/75% in testing. In validation, the model predicted progression to ophthalmopathy with roughly 70% sensitivity and about 72% specificity, a median of about six months before onset.

The TCR beta CDR3 regions were amplified from RNA transcripts. A first-round RT-PCR of the TCR CDR3 used the HTBI primer set with the Qiagen OneStep RT-PCR kit. Libraries were constructed in a second round of multiplex PCR, after which size selection and purification were performed. Paired-end sequencing of the libraries was performed with 100 bp reads on an Illumina HiSeq2000. The authors' pipeline ran thus. Raw data were processed with SOAPnuke, discarding reads with adapters, uncalled bases, mean Phred below 15, or no exact constant-primer or identifier match. COPE v1.2.5 was used to merge the high-quality paired reads, and each unique nucleotide sequence was defined as a clonotype. Clonotypes were aligned to IMGT TRBV, TRBD and TRBJ reference segments using MiTCR v1.1. The analysis included only V-J combinations with a frequency above 0.0001, which together covered approximately 99% of the repertoires. The TCS score was defined as F50 (clonal expansion) divided by E x V (chaos), with BLOSUM62-based TCRdist calculated between CDR3 peptides within each V-J. Welch's t-statistics and random forest reduced around 550 V-J features to 10 to 15, which were used in a naive Bayes classifier (R e1071). TCRdb redid the processing of the public reads, applying fastp at Q25 and MiXCR, and retained in-frame beta chains. Records with the same CDR3 protein are collapsed into one entry carrying the most frequent genes and DNA. The V and J calls were not made by the authors but by TCRdb's processing. This sample gives approximately 300,000 distinct CDR3 sequences in total; about 19% of them show up just once. Of the sample, under 45% is held by the ten largest clones.

The TCR originated in a man aged 45-60 years with Graves' ophthalmopathy. Source material: blood. The rearranged segments are TRBV12-3 or TRBV12-4 and TRBJ2-1; a stretch of 7 junction bases matches TRBD2. The DNA is as follows: TGTGCCAGCAGTTTAGTACCAGCGGGAAATGAGCAGTTCTTC. It translates to CASSLVPAGNEQFF.